This T cell receptor beta chain is drawn from a study of PD-1 blockade in classical Hodgkin lymphoma. The overall study: Intravenous infusions of nivolumab 3 mg/kg reached patients every 2 weeks.

In its sample, this clone is medium-sized. The antigen remains unidentified. V shed 1 base and J shed 1 base, with 13 bases lying between them. The germline CDR1 and CDR2 sequences are SGHAT and FQNNGV. The CDR3 length is 16 residues. Generated by immunoSEQ multiplex PCR, the TCRdb table keeps only in-frame clones and is missing some. The table includes thousands of clones, around half detected once. Relapse was seen in all patients after autologous stem cell transplantation, and brentuximab vedotin exposure was variable. Magnetic negative selection was used to purify CD8+ T cells from thawed PBMCs. Under best response, outcomes were complete response, partial response or progressive disease. General observations from the study: With CD4+ cells, TCR diversity rose significantly by C4D1, but not with CD8+ cells. Healthy donors were reported to have higher baseline TCR diversity than newly diagnosed patients.

This TCR derives from a human donor with classical Hodgkin lymphoma. This chain joins TRBV11-2 and TRBJ1-1; TRBD1 is a possible D gene (6 bases). Material: CD8+ T cells from blood, obtained at baseline. The CDR3 nucleotides are TGTGCCAGCAGCTTAGTCTCTCGGGGACAGAACACTGAAGCTTTCTTT. Translating it yields CASSLVSRGQNTEAFF.